The present T cell receptor beta chain was sequenced within a study of shared clonotypes between healthy human individuals. An assay was performed, and its level was deep. The data were produced by immunoSEQ multiplex PCR, yet TCRdb's version contains in-frame clones alone and is incomplete. The top ten hold around 0.37% of the sample, which has 2 million to 3 million clones, under 95% seen once. Regarding this clone: Antigen specificity is unknown.

Germline V gene data show CDR1 as MNHEY and CDR2 as SMNVEV (reference sequence). V lost 6 bases to trimming and J lost 1 base, with 12 bases between them. CDR3 length: 14 amino acids. Whole-study findings and limits: Generation probabilities of non-shared clonotypes were lower (relative to those shared by all four donors). Sampling involved blood alone; tissue repertoires likely differ.

V and J are TRBV27 and TRBJ1-2; D call uncertain. The source of this sequence is a man aged 18-30 years in good health. Some clones in this sample may be carry-over from other donors' samples. Sample: naive CD4+ T cells from PBMCs. The sample's subset: CD45RA+ positively selected. CDR3 residues: CASRQLNYNYGYTF. The DNA for the CDR3 is TGTGCCAGCAGGCAGTTGAACTATAACTATGGCTACACCTTC.